A selection of T cell receptor beta chains follows, all from one sample in a study of metastatic and nonmetastatic thyroid tumors. With MiXCR, TCRdb called clones anew from the PCR reads. The table has tens of thousands of clones, around 30% seen once. The sample consisted of blood. These receptors came from a female donor with papillary thyroid cancer or a benign thyroid nodule (not recorded which). Some clones in this sample may be carry-over from other donors' samples. Both conserved end residues are part of each CDR3. The D gene is left open where the match is weak. The size of a clone is reported for some rows only, either as once, few or many, or as a class for expanded clones.

TRBD1,12,TRBJ1-1,TRBV20-1,NA,CSARQGDTEAFF,TGCAGTGCTAGACAGGGGGACACTGAAGCTTTCTTT
TRBD2,18,TRBJ2-7,TRBV4-3,many,CASSQDGGRGGALYEQYF,TGCGCCAGCAGCCAAGATGGGGGCCGGGGGGGGGCCTTGTACGAGCAGTACTTC
NA,14,TRBJ2-7,TRBV25-1,NA,CSSSESSFWDEQYF,TGTTCCAGCAGTGAATCGTCTTTTTGGGACGAGCAGTACTTC
NA,12,TRBJ1-1,TRBV9,NA,CASGGLITEDFF,TGTGCCAGCGGGGGACTGATCACTGAAGACTTCTTT
NA,16,TRBJ1-2,TRBV3-1,once,CARSQRGLERAYGYTF,TGTGCCAGGAGCCAACGGGGCCTAGAACGTGCGTATGGCTACACCTTC
NA,13,TRBJ2-7,TRBV11-2,NA,CASSLAWEYEQYF,TGTGCCAGCAGCTTAGCTTGGGAGTACGAGCAGTACTTC
NA,14,TRBJ2-5,TRBV7-3,NA,CASSTGRGIENQYF,TGTGCCAGCAGCACTGGGCGGGGTATAGAGAACCAGTACTTC
TRBD1,15,TRBJ1-1,TRBV9,NA,CASSVADRVETEAFF,TGTGCCAGCAGCGTAGCTGACAGGGTGGAAACTGAAGCTTTCTTT
TRBD2,13,TRBJ2-5,TRBV15,once,CATSRIAGETQYF,TGTGCCACCAGCAGAATAGCGGGGGAGACCCAGTACTTC
TRBD1,15,TRBJ1-6,TRBV20-1,NA,CSARASTTGASPLHF,TGCAGTGCTAGAGCGTCCACAACAGGGGCTTCACCCCTCCACTTT
TRBD1,14,TRBJ2-4,TRBV19,many,CASTPAGQGNIQYF,TGTGCCAGTACCCCGGCGGGACAGGGGAACATTCAGTACTTC
TRBD1,14,TRBJ1-2,TRBV12-3/TRBV12-4,NA,CAICVAGGAYGYTF,TGTGCCATCTGTGTAGCAGGGGGTGCCTATGGCTACACCTTC
NA,15,TRBJ2-1,TRBV9,NA,CASSGLSTSYNVQFF,TGTGCCAGCAGCGGACTATCGACTTCCTACAATGTGCAGTTCTTC
NA,15,TRBJ2-6,TRBV27,few,CASTTQEAVANVLTF,TGTGCCAGCACCACCCAGGAGGCTGTGGCCAACGTCCTGACTTTC
NA,15,TRBJ2-3,TRBV18,many,CASSPPVDNIDTQYF,TGTGCCAGCTCACCACCGGTGGACAACATAGATACGCAGTATTTT
NA,13,TRBJ2-1,TRBV7-2,many,CASSSRLRNEQFF,TGTGCCAGCAGCTCCAGGCTGAGGAATGAGCAGTTCTTC
NA,15,TRBJ2-7,TRBV11-2,NA,CASSSLTTRNYEQYF,TGTGCCAGCAGCTCGCTGACGACTAGGAACTACGAGCAGTACTTC
TRBD1,13,TRBJ2-7,TRBV11-2,many,CASSNGQVYEQYF,TGTGCCAGCAGTAACGGACAGGTTTACGAGCAGTACTTC
NA,13,TRBJ2-1,TRBV30,many,CAWKGGSYNEQFF,TGTGCCTGGAAAGGGGGCTCCTACAATGAGCAGTTCTTC
TRBD1,14,TRBJ2-2,TRBV2,NA,CASLGQKNTGELFF,TGTGCCAGCCTGGGACAGAAGAACACCGGGGAGCTGTTTTTT